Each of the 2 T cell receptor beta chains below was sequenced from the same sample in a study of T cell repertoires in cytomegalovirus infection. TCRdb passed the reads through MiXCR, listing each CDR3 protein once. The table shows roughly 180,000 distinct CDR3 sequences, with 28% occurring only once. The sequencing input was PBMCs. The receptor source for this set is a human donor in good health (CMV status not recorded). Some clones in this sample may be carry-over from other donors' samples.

CDR3 sequence: CASTDPRLEQYF. The DNA for the CDR3 is TGTGCCAGCACCGACCCAAGACTCGAGCAGTACTTC. The rearrangement links TRBV6-2 or TRBV6-3 to TRBJ2-7; D gene unclear. V lost 7 bases and J 6 bases, leaving 13 bases between the germline ends. CDR3 size: 12 residues. Germline CDR1 reads MNHEY; CDR2 reads SVGEGT.

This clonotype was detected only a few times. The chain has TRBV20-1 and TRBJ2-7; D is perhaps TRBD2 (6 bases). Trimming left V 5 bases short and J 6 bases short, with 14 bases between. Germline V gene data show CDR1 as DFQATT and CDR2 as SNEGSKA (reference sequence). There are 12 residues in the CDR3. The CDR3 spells CSAPGTLGEQYF. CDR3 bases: TGCAGTGCTCCCGGGACTCTCGGCGAGCAGTACTTC.